Sequencing of this T cell receptor (beta chain) was carried out in a study of blood T cells in healthy people across ages. The extraction recovered at least 5 micrograms of total RNA per sample. The authors ran a second PCR of about 6 to 12 cycles using a sample-barcoded 5' primer and a J-beta primer mix. A single record per CDR3 protein comes from TCRdb applying MiXCR to the 5' RACE reads. The sample lists around 790,000 distinct CDR3 sequences, 40% to 50% occurring once. As regards this clonotype: As yet, its antigen is unknown.

CDR1 is MNHEY, CDR2 SMNVEV, per germline (reference sequence). V was pared by 4 bases and J by 5 bases, with 12 bases between. This CDR3 has 13 residues. Study findings and constraints: With unsorted PBMCs, a conclusive comparison of naive versus antigen-experienced cells was not possible. Comparison with aged donors showed that long-lived donors had more naive CD4+ cells and higher diversity.

Sequencing was performed on blood. This receptor was obtained from a man in his sixties in good health. The chain employs TRBV27 and TRBJ2-7; D not resolved. This CDR3 reads CASSSGGSNEQYF. In nucleotides, the CDR3 is TGTGCCAGCAGTTCTGGTGGTTCGAACGAGCAGTACTTC.